This TCR beta chain was obtained from a study of shared clonotypes between healthy human individuals. Study-wide results and caveats: Non-shared clonotypes were found to have lower generation probabilities than the clonotypes that were shared by all four of the sorted-subset donors. Large sequencing depth failed to make sorted-subset sequencing complete, rarefaction showed.

With respect to this clone: Its antigen remains unidentified.

Deep was the level at which the assay was run. Using around 180 ng DNA, around 30,000 T cell genomes, the sorted-subset replicate PCRs were run. Profiling relied on immunoSEQ multiplex PCR, and the TCRdb table lists in-frame clones only, not all of them. This repertoire shows around 1.9 million clones, 85% to 95% found once; its top ten account for about 1.8%. Naive CD8 populations comprised CD45RO-negative cells positively selected for CCR7, excluding terminally differentiated effector memory CD45RA+ cells. Sequencing was performed on naive CD8+ T cells from PBMCs. This receptor was taken from a man younger than 35 in good health. Some clones in this sample may be carry-over from other donors' samples.

CDR3 coding DNA: TGTGCCAGCAAGTCTATCGGGGAGGGATGGGAGACCCAGTACTTC. The encoded protein is CASKSIGEGWETQYF. This chain joins TRBV27 and TRBJ2-5; TRBD2 agrees at 7 bases. The CDR3 contains 15 residues. V was pared by 7 bases and J by 5 bases, with 13 bases of the junction left unmatched. Germline assignment: CDR1 MNHEY and CDR2 SMNVEV (reference sequence).